This section outlines one T cell receptor beta chain sequence together with its context. V was pared by 5 bases and J by 3 bases, with 14 bases between. Germline loops: CDR1 SNHLY, CDR2 FYNNEI. This CDR3 is built from 15 residues. These data are taken from a study of blood T cell repertoires in COVID-19. On the study more broadly: Both acute and convalescent COVID-19 samples were obtained from the United States, Italy and Spain. The cDNA or gDNA used as material had been derived from T cells, B-cell-depleted T cells, or PBMCs.

Methods used by the authors: Reference gene primer amplification gave estimated nucleated cell counts. Measured with immunoSEQ multiplex PCR; TCRdb has only the in-frame clones, and not every one. That table furnishes V, J and clone size, whereas the DNA furnished D and trimming. The data show about 220,000 clones, roughly 90% seen once. The origin of this receptor is a man in his forties with active or convalescent COVID-19. Input material: peripheral blood. The chain couples TRBV2 to TRBJ1-5; D perhaps matches TRBD1 (5 bases). The CDR3 nucleotides read TGTGCCAGCAGTCGCGGGACGGTCGACAATCAGCCCCAGCATTTT. It encodes CASSRGTVDNQPQHF.